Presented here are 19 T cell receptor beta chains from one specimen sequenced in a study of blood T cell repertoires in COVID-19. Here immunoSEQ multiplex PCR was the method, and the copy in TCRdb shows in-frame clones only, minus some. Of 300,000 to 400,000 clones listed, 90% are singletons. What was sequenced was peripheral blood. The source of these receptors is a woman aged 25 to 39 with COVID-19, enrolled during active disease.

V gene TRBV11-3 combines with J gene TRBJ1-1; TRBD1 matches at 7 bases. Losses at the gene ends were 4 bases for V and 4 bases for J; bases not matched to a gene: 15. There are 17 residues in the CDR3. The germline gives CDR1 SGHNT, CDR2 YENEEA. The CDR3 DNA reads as TGTGCCAGCAGCTCTTACTCGACAGGGAACGGTTGCACTGAAGCTTTCTTT. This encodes CASSSYSTGNGCTEAFF. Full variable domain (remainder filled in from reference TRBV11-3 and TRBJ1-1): EAGVVQSPRYKIIEKKQPVAFWCNPISGHNTLYWYLQNLGQGPELLIRYENEEAVDDSQLPKDRFSAERLKGVDSTLKIQPAELGDSAVYLCASSSYSTGNGCTEAFFGQGTRLTVV.

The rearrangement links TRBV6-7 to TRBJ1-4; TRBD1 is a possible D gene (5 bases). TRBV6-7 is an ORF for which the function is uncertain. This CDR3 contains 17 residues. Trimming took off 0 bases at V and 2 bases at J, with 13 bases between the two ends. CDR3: CASSYSRCRGTNEKLFF. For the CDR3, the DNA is TGTGCCAGCAGTTACTCGAGGTGTCGGGGGACTAATGAAAAACTGTTTTTT.

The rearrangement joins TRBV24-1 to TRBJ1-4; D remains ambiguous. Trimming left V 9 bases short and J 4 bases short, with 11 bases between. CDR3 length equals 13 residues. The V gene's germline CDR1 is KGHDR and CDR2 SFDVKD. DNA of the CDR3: TGTGCCACCCACAGATCAGGTAATGAAAAACTGTTTTTT. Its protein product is CATHRSGNEKLFF.

The CDR3 loop reads CASRDTTNTGELFF. The CDR3, as DNA: TGCGCCAGCAGGGACACCACGAACACCGGGGAGCTGTTTTTT. J is TRBJ2-2 and V is TRBV10-1; possibly TRBD1 for D (5 bases). The germline V and J ends were trimmed by 6 bases and 0 bases, with 8 bases remaining between them. The CDR3 runs to 14 residues. CDR1 is WNHNN, CDR2 SYGVQD, per germline (reference sequence).

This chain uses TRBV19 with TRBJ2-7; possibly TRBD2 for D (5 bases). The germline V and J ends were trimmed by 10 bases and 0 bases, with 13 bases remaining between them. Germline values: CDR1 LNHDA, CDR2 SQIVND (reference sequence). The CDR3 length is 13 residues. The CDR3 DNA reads TGTGCCACCGCGGGTCGGAACTCCTACGAGCAGTACTTC. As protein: CATAGRNSYEQYF.

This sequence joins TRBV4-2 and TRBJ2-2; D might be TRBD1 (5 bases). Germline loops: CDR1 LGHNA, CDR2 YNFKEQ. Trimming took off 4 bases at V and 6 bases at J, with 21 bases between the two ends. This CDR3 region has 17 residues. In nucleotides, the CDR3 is TGTGCCAGCAGCCCAGAGACAGCAGGCAAATCGGCCGGGGAGCTGTTTTTT. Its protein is CASSPETAGKSAGELFF.

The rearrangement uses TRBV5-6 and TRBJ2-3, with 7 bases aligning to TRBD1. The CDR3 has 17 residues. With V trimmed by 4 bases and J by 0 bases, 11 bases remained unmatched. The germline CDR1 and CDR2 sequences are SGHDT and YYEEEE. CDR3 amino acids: CASSQLGQPASTDTQYF. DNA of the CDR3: TGTGCCAGCAGCCAATTGGGACAGCCTGCTAGCACAGATACGCAGTATTTT.

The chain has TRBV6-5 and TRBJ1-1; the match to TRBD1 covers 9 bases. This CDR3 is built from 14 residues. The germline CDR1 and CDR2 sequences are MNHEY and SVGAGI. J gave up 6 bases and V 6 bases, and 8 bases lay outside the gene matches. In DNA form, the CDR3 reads TGTGCCAGCAGAAGCACAGGGGGCAGGGCTGAAGCTTTCTTT. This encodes CASRSTGGRAEAFF.

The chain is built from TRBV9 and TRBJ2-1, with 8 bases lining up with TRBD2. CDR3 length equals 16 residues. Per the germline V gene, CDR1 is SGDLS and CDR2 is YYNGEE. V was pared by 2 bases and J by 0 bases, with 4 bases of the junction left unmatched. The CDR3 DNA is TGTGCCAGCAGCGTTACTAGCGGAAGCTCCTACAATGAGCAGTTCTTC. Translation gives CASSVTSGSSYNEQFF.

The CDR3: CASSLVSNVLTF. The DNA for the CDR3 is TGTGCCAGCAGCTTAGTGAGCAACGTCCTGACTTTC. This chain uses TRBV7-2 with TRBJ2-6; D is undetermined. In germline, CDR1 is SGHTA, CDR2 FQGNSA. The V gene lost 1 base and the J gene lost 9 bases, with 4 bases spanning the gap. This CDR3 is 12 amino acids long.

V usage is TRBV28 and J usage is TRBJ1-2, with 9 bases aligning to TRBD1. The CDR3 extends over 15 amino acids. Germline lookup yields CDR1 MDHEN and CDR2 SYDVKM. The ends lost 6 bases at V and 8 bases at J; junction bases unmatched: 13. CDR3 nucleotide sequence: TGTGCCAGCAGGGAAAGGACAGGGGAAGTGGAAGGCTACACCTTC. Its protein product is CASRERTGEVEGYTF.

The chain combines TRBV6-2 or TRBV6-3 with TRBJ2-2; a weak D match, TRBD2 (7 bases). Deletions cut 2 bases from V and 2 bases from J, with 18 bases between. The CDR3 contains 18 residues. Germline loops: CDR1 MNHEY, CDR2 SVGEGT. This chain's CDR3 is CASSYQGTKTLNTGELFF. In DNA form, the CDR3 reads TGTGCCAGCAGTTACCAGGGGACTAAAACTTTAAACACCGGGGAGCTGTTTTTT.

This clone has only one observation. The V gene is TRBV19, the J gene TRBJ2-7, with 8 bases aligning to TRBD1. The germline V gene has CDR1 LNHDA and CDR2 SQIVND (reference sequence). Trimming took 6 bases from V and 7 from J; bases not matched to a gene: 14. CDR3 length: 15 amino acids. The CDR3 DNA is TGTGCCAGTAGCCCTTTGGACAGGGACCTACGAGAGCAGTACTTC. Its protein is CASSPLDRDLREQYF.

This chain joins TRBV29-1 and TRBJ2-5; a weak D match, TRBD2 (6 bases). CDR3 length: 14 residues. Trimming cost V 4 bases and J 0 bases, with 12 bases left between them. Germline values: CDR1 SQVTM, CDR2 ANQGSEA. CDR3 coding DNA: TGCAGCGTTGGGGACTGGCCGTACCAAGAGACCCAGTACTTC. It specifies CSVGDWPYQETQYF.

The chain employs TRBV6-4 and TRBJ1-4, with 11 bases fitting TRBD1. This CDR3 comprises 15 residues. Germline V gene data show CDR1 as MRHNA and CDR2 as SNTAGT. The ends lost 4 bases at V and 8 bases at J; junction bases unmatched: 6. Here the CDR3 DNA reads TGTGCCAGCAGTGCAGGGACAGGGGGATACGAAAAACTGTTTTTT. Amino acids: CASSAGTGGYEKLFF.

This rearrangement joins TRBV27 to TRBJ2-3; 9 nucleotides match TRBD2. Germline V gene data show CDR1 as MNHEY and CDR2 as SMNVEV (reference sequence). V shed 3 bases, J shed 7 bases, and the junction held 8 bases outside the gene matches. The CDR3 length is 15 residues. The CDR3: CASSFMAGGQNTQYF. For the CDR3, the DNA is TGTGCCAGCAGTTTTATGGCGGGAGGGCAAAATACGCAGTATTTT.

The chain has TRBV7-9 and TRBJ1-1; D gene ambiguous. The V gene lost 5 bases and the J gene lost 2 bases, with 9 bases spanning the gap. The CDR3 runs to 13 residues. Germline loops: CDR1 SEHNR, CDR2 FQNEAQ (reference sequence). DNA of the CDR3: TGTGCCAGCAGCGCACAGATAAACACTGAAGCTTTCTTT. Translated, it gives CASSAQINTEAFF.

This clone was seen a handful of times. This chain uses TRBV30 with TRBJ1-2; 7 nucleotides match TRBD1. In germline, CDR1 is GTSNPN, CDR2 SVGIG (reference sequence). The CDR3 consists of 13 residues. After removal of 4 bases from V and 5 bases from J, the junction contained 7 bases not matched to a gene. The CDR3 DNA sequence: TGTGCCTGGACTCAAACAGGGGCGTATGGCTACACCTTC. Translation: CAWTQTGAYGYTF.

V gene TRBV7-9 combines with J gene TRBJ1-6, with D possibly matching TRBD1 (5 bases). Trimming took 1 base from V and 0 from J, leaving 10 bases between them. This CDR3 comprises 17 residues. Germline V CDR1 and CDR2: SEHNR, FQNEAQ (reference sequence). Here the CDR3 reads CASSLDGGSSYNSPLHF. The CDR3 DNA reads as TGTGCCAGCAGCTTAGATGGGGGGAGCTCCTATAATTCACCCCTCCACTTT.